What follows are 28 T cell receptor beta chains derived from one specimen sequenced in a study of cytomegalovirus exposure and HLA in healthy donors. A multiplex PCR was run with 60 Vbeta primers and 13 Jbeta primers. TCRdb's table, derived via immunoSEQ multiplex PCR, lists solely in-frame clones and lacks some. The profile shows 150,000 to 200,000 clones, approximately 85% of them singletons. The sequenced sample consisted of PBMCs. Source of these receptors: a woman between 45 and 60 years old in good health and CMV-seronegative.

This chain joins TRBV27 and TRBJ2-7; 7 nucleotides match TRBD1. Germline-derived CDR1 and CDR2 are MNHEY and SMNVEV (reference sequence). The CDR3 has 14 residues. V shed 2 bases and J 3 bases; nucleotides not matched to a gene: 4. The CDR3 region has the DNA TGTGCCAGCAGTTTAGACAGGGTCAGCTACGAGCAGTACTTC. Translating gives CASSLDRVSYEQYF.

This chain joins TRBV5-6 and TRBJ2-5, with a possible D match to TRBD1 (5 bases). Germline V gene data show CDR1 as SGHDT and CDR2 as YYEEEE. Trimming pared 4 bases from V and 6 bases from J, leaving 13 bases between. CDR3 length: 13 residues. The chain's CDR3 is CASSPGAIQTQYF. CDR3 nucleotide sequence: TGTGCCAGCAGCCCTGGGGCGATCCAGACCCAGTACTTC.

This chain joins TRBV6-1 and TRBJ1-4; D might be TRBD1 (6 bases). Germline V gives CDR1 MNHNS, CDR2 SASEGT. The CDR3 covers 15 residues. Trimming removed 4 bases from V and 7 bases from J, with 16 bases in between. CDR3 nucleotides: TGTGCCAGCAGTGCCTCAGGGGCTTATGGTGAAAAACTGTTTTTT. Translation gives CASSASGAYGEKLFF.

The V gene is TRBV11-2, the J gene TRBJ2-2; 15 bases map to TRBD2. The V segment lost 3 bases and the J segment 4 bases; nucleotides outside the gene matches: 6. Germline loops: CDR1 SGHAT, CDR2 FQNNGV. This CDR3 is 18 amino acids long. The CDR3 nucleotides read TGTGCCAGCAGCTTCGTCGGGACTAGCGGGAGGATCACCGGGGAGCTGTTTTTT. Its translation is CASSFVGTSGRITGELFF.

The V gene is TRBV30, the J gene TRBJ2-6; weak D call: TRBD1 (5 bases). Between the trimmed V and J ends, which lost 1 base and 5 bases, there was a span of 9 bases. The CDR3 length is 14 residues. In germline, CDR1 is GTSNPN, CDR2 SVGIG (reference sequence). The CDR3 nucleotides read TGTGCCTGGAGTGAGGGGAACTGGGCCAACGTCCTGACTTTC. It is translated as CAWSEGNWANVLTF. Together with reference TRBV30 and TRBJ2-6, the CDR3 gives the full variable domain: SQTIHQWPATLVQPVGSPLSLECTVEGTSNPNLYWYRQAAGRGLQLLFYSVGIGQISSEVPQNLSASRPQDRQFILSSKKLLLSDSGFYLCAWSEGNWANVLTFGAGSRLTVL.

V usage is TRBV7-2 and J usage is TRBJ1-1, with unresolved D. The germline gives CDR1 SGHTA, CDR2 FQGNSA. CDR3 length: 13 residues. The ends were cut back, 6 bases at V and 5 bases at J, with 13 bases in the middle. The CDR3 nucleotides read TGTGCCAGCAGGCCCCCGGCGGGGACTGAAGCTTTCTTT. It is translated as CASRPPAGTEAFF. The full variable domain, with the rest looked up from reference TRBV7-2 and TRBJ1-1, is GAGVSQSPSNKVTEKGKDVELRCDPISGHTALYWYRQSLGQGLEFLIYFQGNSAPDKSGLPSDRFSAERTGGSVSTLTIQRTQQEDSAVYLCASRPPAGTEAFFGQGTRLTVV.

V is TRBV21-1 and J is TRBJ2-5; the DNA was not used to check the table's D call, TRBD1. TRBV21-1 is annotated as a pseudogene. CDR3 length: 15 amino acids. The CDR3 protein is CASTRRPAGEETQYF. DNA of the CDR3: TGTGCCAGCACCCGACGGCCGGCAGGGGAAGAGACCCAGTACTTC.

This clone occurred a few times. The V call is TRBV29-1, the J call TRBJ2-7; a possible D gene is TRBD2 (6 bases). V was pared by 8 bases and J by 3 bases, with 20 bases between. The germline V gene encodes CDR1 SQVTM and CDR2 ANQGSEA. The CDR3 length is 14 residues. The CDR3: CSFSAGSASYEQYF. In DNA form, the CDR3 reads TGCAGCTTCTCAGCGGGCAGCGCGAGCTACGAGCAGTACTTC.

The chain is built from TRBV6-6 and TRBJ2-7; a weak D match, TRBD2 (5 bases). Germline assignment: CDR1 MNHNY and CDR2 SVGAGI (reference sequence). The CDR3 sequence is 13 residues long. Between the trimmed V and J ends, which lost 0 bases and 4 bases, there was a span of 7 bases. The CDR3 is CASSYSRVYEQYF. DNA of the CDR3: TGTGCCAGCAGTTACTCGCGGGTTTACGAGCAGTACTTC.

V is TRBV5-6 and J is TRBJ1-3; TRBD1 might be the D (5 bases). V lost 2 bases to trimming and J lost 0 bases, with 9 bases between them. This CDR3 spans 15 amino acids. Germline V gene lookup returns CDR1 SGHDT and CDR2 YYEEEE. In nucleotides, the CDR3 is TGTGCCAGCAGCTTCGGGCAGGGCTCTGGAAACACCATATATTTT. Encoded protein: CASSFGQGSGNTIYF.

The rearrangement joins TRBV7-9 to TRBJ2-3; a weak D match, TRBD2 (6 bases). The length of the CDR3 is 17 residues. Germline V gives CDR1 SEHNR, CDR2 FQNEAQ (reference sequence). The V end was cut by 2 bases, the J end by 2 bases, with 17 bases between. Written as DNA, the CDR3 is TGTGCCAGCAGCTTAATGGGGAAGGCGGGGTACACAGATACGCAGTATTTT. This translates into CASSLMGKAGYTDTQYF.

The chain combines TRBV19 with TRBJ2-2; D unclear. Deletions cut 5 bases from V and 7 bases from J, with 17 bases between. The CDR3 has 15 amino acids. The V gene's germline CDR1 is LNHDA and CDR2 SQIVND (reference sequence). CDR3 loop: CASSDRVGANGELFF. CDR3 in DNA: TGTGCCAGTAGTGACCGGGTCGGTGCTAACGGGGAGCTGTTTTTT.

The V gene is TRBV9, the J gene TRBJ2-6; D gene uncertain. CDR1 SGDLS and CDR2 YYNGEE come from the germline V gene. Trimming shortened V by 0 bases and J by 1 base, and 5 bases separated the two germline ends. This CDR3 is 15 amino acids long. CDR3 DNA: TGTGCCAGCAGCGTAGTACTTTCTGGGGCCAACGTCCTGACTTTC. Protein sequence: CASSVVLSGANVLTF.

This chain joins TRBV5-1 and TRBJ2-1; 7 bases align to TRBD2. V gave up 3 bases and J gave up 2 bases; unmatched junction bases: 5. Germline assignment: CDR1 SGHRS and CDR2 YFSETQ. This CDR3 has 15 residues. The CDR3 sequence is CASSYSGSTYNEQFF. The DNA for the CDR3 is TGCGCCAGCAGCTATAGCGGGTCGACCTACAATGAGCAGTTCTTC.

Concerning this clone itself: At one of its ends the junction is not consistent with the germline gene, which may arise from a read error. The V gene is TRBV6-4, the J gene TRBJ2-2; 13 nucleotides align to TRBD2. Germline V CDR1 and CDR2: MRHNA, SNTAGT. The CDR3 is made up of 17 amino acids. The CDR3 here is CASSRLAGGGNTGEPFF. CDR3 nucleotides: TGTGCCAGCAGTAGACTAGCGGGAGGAGGGAACACCGGGGAGCCGTTTTTT.

The chain recombines TRBV5-1 with TRBJ2-1; D unresolved. The V end was cut by 4 bases, the J end by 3 bases, with 17 bases between. The length of the CDR3 is 16 residues. CDR1 and CDR2 (germline): SGHRS, YFSETQ. CDR3 in DNA: TGCGCCAGCAGCCCCCTGATCCTATCTAACTACAATGAGCAGTTCTTC. Its protein product is CASSPLILSNYNEQFF.

This sequence joins TRBV4-3 and TRBJ1-3; the D is unclear. V lost 0 bases and J lost 0, with 15 bases in between. The CDR3 covers 18 residues. CDR1 and CDR2 (germline): LGHNA, YSLEER. CDR3: CASSQDIPTGSSGNTIYF. The CDR3 region has the DNA TGCGCCAGCAGCCAAGATATTCCGACCGGGAGCTCTGGAAACACCATATATTTT.

The chain joins TRBV5-1 to TRBJ1-2, with D hard to call. This CDR3 spans 14 amino acids. Trimming cost V 0 bases and J 4 bases, with 10 bases left between them. CDR1 and CDR2 (germline): SGHRS, YFSETQ. CDR3 DNA: TGCGCCAGCAGCTTGGCCGGAGGGTTCTATGGCTACACCTTC. Its protein product is CASSLAGGFYGYTF.

The rearrangement uses TRBV7-3 and TRBJ2-2, with 8 positions matching TRBD2. CDR3 size: 16 residues. The trim removed 5 bases at V and 2 bases at J, leaving 7 bases unmatched. Germline lookup yields CDR1 SGHTA and CDR2 FQGTGA. The CDR3 reads CASSPRSGANTGELFF. In nucleotides, the CDR3 is TGTGCCAGCAGCCCCCGTAGCGGGGCAAACACCGGGGAGCTGTTTTTT.

This clone was detected only a few times. V and J are TRBV7-9 and TRBJ2-1; a weak D match, TRBD2 (6 bases). Trimming left V 8 bases short and J 8 bases short, with 22 bases between. The germline gives CDR1 SEHNR, CDR2 FQNEAQ (reference sequence). CDR3 length: 15 amino acids. The CDR3 loop is CASAEPGLPWDEQFF. CDR3 bases: TGTGCCAGCGCGGAACCGGGACTGCCTTGGGATGAGCAGTTCTTC.

The V call is TRBV27, the J call TRBJ2-1; 7 bases are shared with TRBD1. The CDR3 contains 15 residues. The V gene end was trimmed by 9 bases and the J gene end by 4 bases; junction bases not matched to a gene: 12. The germline V gene has CDR1 MNHEY and CDR2 SMNVEV (reference sequence). Here the CDR3 DNA reads TGTGCCAGTACACCGGGACAGCAGATTTACAATGAGCAGTTCTTC. Protein product: CASTPGQQIYNEQFF.

The chain uses TRBV2 and TRBJ1-2, with TRBD1 as a possible D gene (6 bases). The V end was cut by 6 bases, the J end by 6 bases, with 14 bases between. The germline CDR1 and CDR2 sequences are SNHLY and FYNNEI. This CDR3 is built from 13 residues. CDR3 nucleotides: TGTGCCAGCAGGCGGGGGGGCGTAGATGGCTACACCTTC. Amino acid sequence: CASRRGGVDGYTF.

V and J are TRBV19 and TRBJ1-5; 9 nucleotides line up with TRBD1. Germline lookup yields CDR1 LNHDA and CDR2 SQIVND (reference sequence). Trimming at V came to 4 bases and at J to 1 base, leaving 2 bases not matched to a gene. The CDR3 consists of 15 residues. The CDR3 reads CASSRDRASNQPQHF. Here the CDR3 DNA reads TGTGCCAGTAGTAGGGACAGGGCCAGCAATCAGCCCCAGCATTTT. Full variable domain (rest looked up from reference TRBV19 and TRBJ1-5): DGGITQSPKYLFRKEGQNVTLSCEQNLNHDAMYWYRQDPGQGLRLIYYSQIVNDFQKGDIAEGYSVSREKKESFPLTVTSAQKNPTAFYLCASSRDRASNQPQHFGDGTRLSIL.

The rearrangement links TRBV6-4 to TRBJ2-1; weak D call: TRBD2 (7 bases). CDR1 MRHNA and CDR2 SNTAGT come from the germline V gene. V was cut by 6 bases and J by 9 bases, with 27 bases left in between. This CDR3 has 17 residues. The CDR3 spells CASSSTGGRVSSREQFF. DNA for the CDR3: TGTGCCAGCAGCTCGACGGGGGGCAGGGTCTCTTCGCGTGAGCAGTTCTTC.

The rearrangement joins TRBV28 to TRBJ1-5, with 8 bases matching TRBD1. Germline V gene sequence: CDR1 MDHEN, CDR2 SYDVKM. Trimming cost V 5 bases and J 2 bases; bases outside gene matches: 2. This CDR3 spans 14 amino acids. The CDR3 reads CASSDRGGNQPQHF. The CDR3 DNA is TGTGCCAGCAGTGACAGGGGCGGCAATCAGCCCCAGCATTTT.

The rearrangement links TRBV2 to TRBJ2-3, with 10 positions matching TRBD2. Germline V gene sequence: CDR1 SNHLY, CDR2 FYNNEI. The CDR3 contains 16 residues. The V and J ends lost 6 bases and 0 bases, in that order; junction bases with no gene match: 6. The CDR3 sequence is CASRARLAGSTDTQYF. CDR3 in DNA: TGTGCCAGCAGGGCAAGACTAGCGGGTAGCACAGATACGCAGTATTTT.

This clone was recorded a few times. V is TRBV5-1 and J is TRBJ2-7, with TRBD1 identical over 11 bases. Germline V CDR1 and CDR2: SGHRS, YFSETQ. The CDR3 is 14 residues long. V dropped 2 bases and J dropped 7; count of bases not matched to a gene: 5. CDR3 nucleotide sequence: TGCGCCAGCAGCTTTGGACAGGGGGCAGGGGAGCAGTACTTC. Its translation: CASSFGQGAGEQYF.

This sequence joins TRBV4-2 and TRBJ2-7; D remains ambiguous. Per the germline V gene, CDR1 is LGHNA and CDR2 is YNFKEQ. The germline V and J ends were trimmed by 0 bases and 2 bases, with 8 bases remaining between them. The CDR3 runs 14 residues. As DNA, the CDR3 is TGTGCCAGCAGCCAAGAAGCCGTAACCTACGAGCAGTACTTC. This encodes CASSQEAVTYEQYF.